Listed below are T cell receptor beta chains from one sample, sequenced in a study of T cells after yellow fever vaccination. TCRdb processed the 5' RACE reads anew with MiXCR; each CDR3 protein has one entry. The sample yields some 670,000 distinct CDR3 sequences, roughly 12% seen once. The sequenced sample was PBMCs, obtained on the day of the yellow fever booster vaccination. Receptors originate from a man aged 25 to 40 who received the YFV17D yellow fever vaccine. CDR3s include the opening cysteine and the closing phenylalanine or tryptophan. A D gene is named only where the DNA matches it firmly. The size entry is marked missing in some rows and otherwise reads once, few, many or a size class.

D gene	V gene	clone size	J gene	CDR3 protein	CDR3 DNA
-	TRBV5-1	-	TRBJ2-2	CASRWVASAGELFF	TGCGCCAGCAGATGGGTAGCCTCTGCCGGGGAGCTGTTTTTT
-	TRBV29-1	many	TRBJ2-1	CSVDGNRGGDEQFF	TGCAGCGTTGACGGGAATCGGGGTGGGGATGAGCAGTTCTTC
-	TRBV11-2	few	TRBJ2-7	CASSPRGRDNEQYF	TGTGCCAGCAGCCCACGGGGCCGCGATAACGAGCAGTACTTC
TRBD2	TRBV5-1	many	TRBJ2-7	CASSFLADEQYF	TGCGCCAGCAGCTTCCTAGCGGATGAGCAGTACTTC
-	TRBV19	-	TRBJ2-7	CASYTTGAPYEQYF	TGTGCCAGCTATACCACGGGGGCCCCCTACGAGCAGTACTTC
-	TRBV7-9	many	TRBJ2-3	CASSLARSTDTQYF	TGTGCCAGCAGCTTAGCGAGGAGCACAGATACGCAGTATTTT
-	TRBV12-3/TRBV12-4	many	TRBJ1-2	CASSLAGTRAYGYTF	TGTGCCAGCAGTTTAGCTGGGACGCGAGCATATGGCTACACCTTC
TRBD1	TRBV12-3/TRBV12-4	few	TRBJ2-7	CASSLGGTGEYEQYF	TGTGCCAGCAGTTTGGGTGGGACAGGGGAGTACGAGCAGTACTTC
TRBD1	TRBV6-1	few	TRBJ1-4	CASSLTGGNEKLFF	TGTGCCAGCAGTCTAACAGGGGGCAACGAAAAACTGTTTTTT
-	TRBV6-1	few	TRBJ2-4	CASSPPPWVRGNIQYF	TGTGCCAGCAGTCCCCCCCCGTGGGTGCGAGGGAACATTCAGTACTTC
-	TRBV20-1	few	TRBJ2-2	CSAGQGGTANTGELFF	TGCAGTGCTGGCCAAGGGGGGACAGCGAACACCGGGGAGCTGTTTTTT
-	TRBV4-3	-	TRBJ2-2	CASSFEEAAGELFF	TGCGCCAGCAGCTTCGAGGAGGCGGCCGGGGAGCTGTTTTTT
TRBD2	TRBV7-8	-	TRBJ2-1	CASSKRASGYNEQFF	TGTGCCAGCAGCAAAAGGGCTAGCGGCTACAATGAGCAGTTCTTC
TRBD1	TRBV6-2/TRBV6-3	-	TRBJ1-1	CASTSTGTGGAGAFF	TGTGCCAGCACCTCAACCGGGACAGGGGGCGCGGGAGCTTTCTTT
-	TRBV12-3/TRBV12-4	-	TRBJ2-2	CASTIVGVTGELFF	TGTGCCAGCACTATTGTGGGGGTCACCGGGGAGCTGTTTTTT
-	TRBV25-1	-	TRBJ2-7	CASSVGPGQYF	TGTGCCAGCAGTGTCGGGCCCGGGCAGTACTTC
-	TRBV5-1	few	TRBJ2-5	CASSLAVRTNQETQYF	TGCGCCAGCAGCTTGGCCGTCAGGACCAACCAAGAGACCCAGTACTTC
-	TRBV6-6	few	TRBJ1-2	CASERLWADGYTF	TGTGCCAGCGAGAGGTTATGGGCTGACGGCTACACCTTC
-	TRBV5-1	few	TRBJ1-6	CASSPGGINSPLHF	TGCGCCAGCAGCCCCGGTGGGATAAATTCACCCCTCCACTTT
TRBD2	TRBV29-1	-	TRBJ2-7	CSGLAGTYEQYF	TGCAGCGGTCTAGCGGGAACTTACGAGCAGTACTTC
TRBD2	TRBV5-4	few	TRBJ2-1	CASSSGTSPRLQFF	TGTGCCAGCAGCAGCGGGACTAGTCCCCGGTTGCAGTTCTTC
-	TRBV7-2	few	TRBJ2-3	CASSAGYSPTDTQYF	TGTGCCAGCAGCGCAGGGTACAGTCCCACAGATACGCAGTATTTT
-	TRBV20-1	many	TRBJ1-1	CSAESQLGTEAFF	TGCAGTGCCGAATCCCAGTTGGGCACTGAAGCTTTCTTT
TRBD1	TRBV5-4	-	TRBJ1-3	CASSWDSSGNTIYF	TGTGCCAGCAGCTGGGACAGCTCTGGAAACACCATATATTTT
TRBD1	TRBV7-9	-	TRBJ2-3	CASSFSGTALSTDTQYF	TGTGCCAGCAGCTTCTCCGGGACAGCCCTGAGCACAGATACGCAGTATTTT
TRBD1	TRBV5-1	-	TRBJ2-5	CASTRDRVEETQYF	TGCGCCAGCACCAGAGACAGGGTCGAAGAGACCCAGTACTTC
-	TRBV5-1	-	TRBJ2-7	CASSLNGGSYEQYF	TGCGCCAGCAGCTTGAACGGGGGTTCCTACGAGCAGTACTTC
TRBD1	TRBV20-1	-	TRBJ2-7	CSARATDRGIHF	TGCAGTGCTAGAGCTACCGACAGGGGAATACACTTC
-	TRBV20-1	-	TRBJ2-5	CSAKDVRDVETQYF	TGCAGTGCTAAGGATGTCAGGGATGTTGAGACCCAGTACTTC
-	TRBV7-8	-	TRBJ2-2	CASSLAEYGGKLFF	TGTGCCAGCAGCTTAGCGGAGTACGGGGGAAAGCTGTTTTTT
-	TRBV5-1	many	TRBJ2-3	CASTTGSGRRDTQYF	TGCGCCAGCACCACCGGATCGGGAAGGAGAGATACGCAGTATTTT
-	TRBV5-1	-	TRBJ2-7	CASSLAGLRKSSYEQYF	TGCGCCAGCAGCTTGGCAGGGCTGAGAAAGAGCTCCTACGAGCAGTACTTC
TRBD2	TRBV6-1	few	TRBJ2-5	CASSDLAGGEQETQYF	TGTGCCAGCAGCGACTTAGCGGGAGGAGAACAAGAGACCCAGTACTTC
-	TRBV7-2	few	TRBJ1-2	CASSLEHRAYGYTF	TGTGCCAGCAGCTTAGAACACAGGGCTTATGGCTACACCTTC
-	TRBV30	few	TRBJ2-1	CAWSVGGGTDEQFF	TGTGCCTGGAGTGTGGGGGGGGGCACGGATGAGCAGTTCTTC
TRBD2	TRBV6-2/TRBV6-3	-	TRBJ2-5	CASRTGLAGAGETQYF	TGTGCCAGCAGGACGGGACTAGCGGGAGCCGGGGAGACCCAGTACTTC
TRBD2	TRBV10-3	-	TRBJ2-5	CAISYGGGETQYF	TGTGCCATCAGCTACGGGGGAGGGGAGACCCAGTACTTC
TRBD1	TRBV5-6	few	TRBJ1-6	CASSLMGQRSHSPLHF	TGTGCCAGCAGCTTGATGGGACAGCGTTCCCACTCACCCCTCCACTTT
-	TRBV5-1	-	TRBJ2-7	CASSLGPPPREQYF	TGCGCCAGCAGCTTAGGACCCCCACCGCGCGAGCAGTACTTC
-	TRBV5-8	-	TRBJ2-7	CASSLAGSYSYEQYF	TGTGCCAGCAGCCTCGCCGGGTCCTACTCCTACGAGCAGTACTTC
-	TRBV12-3/TRBV12-4	-	TRBJ1-4	CASTLTGSTNEKLFF	TGTGCCAGCACCCTCACAGGGTCAACTAATGAAAAACTGTTTTTT
-	TRBV7-2	-	TRBJ2-3	CASSLVFRPSTDTQYF	TGTGCCAGCAGCTTAGTATTTCGGCCTAGCACAGATACGCAGTATTTT
-	TRBV10-3	-	TRBJ2-1	CAISGTLGSLKYNEQFF	TGTGCCATCAGTGGTACCCTAGGGTCACTTAAATACAATGAGCAGTTCTTC